This entry lists 9 T cell receptor beta chains sequenced from one sample in a study of shared clonotypes between healthy human individuals (dated by TCRdb to about 2020). The protocol used for the library was the immunoSEQ multiplex PCR assay. As stored in TCRdb, this immuneACCESS dataset retains in-frame rearrangements with V and J assigned. A fraction of the clones does not appear; measured against another copy, unresolved V genes explain less than half of the discrepancy, and the remainder lacks a known reason. The sample table contains 2 million to 2.5 million clones; only one count was recorded for over 85% of them. The ten largest account for more than 0.1% of the sample. The sequenced material came from naive CD4+ T cells sorted from blood. The cell subset or site tag for this specimen amounts to: CD45RA+ positively selected. The source of these receptors is a young man in good health.

In its sample, this clone was seen once. This CDR3 is also generated by other DNA sequences in the sample. This chain links TRBV28 with TRBJ1-2; D might be TRBD1 (5 bases). The CDR3 is 12 residues long. Trimming took 3 bases from V and 5 from J, leaving 7 bases between them. Germline loops: CDR1 MDHEN, CDR2 SYDVKM. CDR3 amino acids: CASSFDSYGYTF. The DNA of the CDR3 is TGTGCCAGCAGTTTCGACAGTTATGGCTACACCTTC.

The chain couples TRBV28 to TRBJ1-4; unclear D gene. Germline V gives CDR1 MDHEN, CDR2 SYDVKM. The CDR3 sequence is 15 residues long. The V and J ends lost 3 bases and 7 bases respectively, with 15 bases between them. Written as DNA, the CDR3 is TGTGCCAGCAGTTTCACTCGGACTTTAAGTGAAAAACTGTTTTTT. Protein: CASSFTRTLSEKLFF.

The rearrangement uses TRBV30 and TRBJ1-4; 9 bases are a match to TRBD1. This CDR3 is 16 amino acids long. J lost 8 bases, V lost 1 base, and 11 bases had no gene match. In germline, CDR1 is GTSNPN, CDR2 SVGIG (reference sequence). CDR3 residues: CAWSAKDRGGKEKLFF. The CDR3, as DNA: TGTGCCTGGAGTGCCAAGGACAGGGGTGGGAAGGAAAAACTGTTTTTT.

V gene TRBV28 combines with J gene TRBJ2-4; perhaps TRBD2 as D (6 bases). The CDR3 contains 13 residues. V was clipped by 5 bases and J by 9 bases, with 14 bases between them. The germline V gene has CDR1 MDHEN and CDR2 SYDVKM. In nucleotides, the CDR3 is TGTGCCAGCAGTCCAGGGACTGGTAGCATTCAGTACTTC. Its translation is CASSPGTGSIQYF.

The chain links TRBV6-6 to TRBJ2-5, with 7 bases aligning to TRBD2. Looked up from germline, CDR1 is MNHNY and CDR2 is SVGAGI (reference sequence). The CDR3 consists of 14 residues. J lost 5 bases, V lost 8 bases, and 11 bases had no gene match. CDR3 loop: CASSSGGRSETQYF. CDR3 coding DNA: TGTGCCAGCTCCTCGGGCGGGAGATCGGAGACCCAGTACTTC.

The chain uses TRBV25-1 and TRBJ2-3; tentative D call: TRBD1 (7 bases). Trimming took 3 bases from V and 12 from J, leaving 16 bases between them. The germline gives CDR1 MGHDK, CDR2 SYGVNS. This CDR3 is built from 13 residues. The DNA of the CDR3 is TGTGCCAGCAGTGACACTCCAGGGGGGCATCAGTATTTT. Its protein product is CASSDTPGGHQYF.

Here the CDR3 reads CAKRGAPGELFF. CDR3 bases: TGTGCTAAACGAGGGGCGCCCGGGGAGCTGTTTTTT. The chain joins TRBV12-5 to TRBJ2-2; D is perhaps TRBD1 or TRBD2 (5 bases each). The germline V gene has CDR1 LGHNT and CDR2 FRNRAP. V lost 10 bases, J lost 6 bases, and 12 bases lay in between. This CDR3 has 12 residues. Variable domain in full (rest from reference TRBV12-5 and TRBJ2-2): DARVTQTPRHKVTEMGQEVTMRCQPILGHNTVFWYRQTMMQGLELLAYFRNRAPLDDSGMPKDRFSAEMPDATLATLKIQPSEPRDSAVYFCAKRGAPGELFFGEGSRLTVL.

The rearrangement uses TRBV4-3 and TRBJ2-2, with D unresolved. V lost 8 bases to trimming and J lost 0 bases, with 10 bases between them. This CDR3 is 14 amino acids long. CDR1 is LGHNA, CDR2 YSLEER, per germline. The chain's CDR3 is CASGRKANTGELFF. As DNA, the CDR3 is TGCGCCAGCGGCCGTAAGGCGAACACCGGGGAGCTGTTTTTT.

V usage is TRBV5-1 and J usage is TRBJ2-3; 7 bases are a match to TRBD2. After removal of 0 bases from V and 14 bases from J, the junction contained 9 bases not matched to a gene. The CDR3 extends over 13 amino acids. Looked up from germline, CDR1 is SGHRS and CDR2 is YFSETQ. The CDR3 DNA sequence: TGCGCCAGCAGCTTGGAGGGAGGGGCCCTAGGGTATTTT. Encoded protein: CASSLEGGALGYF.